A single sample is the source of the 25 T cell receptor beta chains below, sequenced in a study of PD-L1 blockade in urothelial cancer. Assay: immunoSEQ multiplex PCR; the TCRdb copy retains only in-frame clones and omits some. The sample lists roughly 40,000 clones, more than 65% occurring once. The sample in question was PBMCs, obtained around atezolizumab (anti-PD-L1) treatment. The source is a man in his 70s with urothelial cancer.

The DNA for the CDR3 is TGCGCCAGCAGCCAAGTTGGCGCAGGGGGCCGGGAAAAACTGTTTTTT. Translation: CASSQVGAGGREKLFF. The chain employs TRBV4-3 and TRBJ1-4; TRBD1 aligns across 8 bases. J gave up 8 bases and V 1 base, and 9 bases lay outside the gene matches. Germline V lookup: CDR1 LGHNA, CDR2 YSLEER. This CDR3 spans 16 amino acids.

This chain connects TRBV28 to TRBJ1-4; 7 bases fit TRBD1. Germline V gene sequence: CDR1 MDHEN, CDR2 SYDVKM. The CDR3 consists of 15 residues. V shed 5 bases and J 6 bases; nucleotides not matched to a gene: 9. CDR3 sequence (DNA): TGTGCCAGCAGTCCAACAGGGGACGGGGATGAAAAACTGTTTTTT. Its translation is CASSPTGDGDEKLFF. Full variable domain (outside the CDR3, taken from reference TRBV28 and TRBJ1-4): DVKVTQSSRYLVKRTGEKVFLECVQDMDHENMFWYRQDPGLGLRLIYFSYDVKMKEKGDIPEGYSVSREKKERFSLILESASTNQTSMYLCASSPTGDGDEKLFFGSGTQLSVL.

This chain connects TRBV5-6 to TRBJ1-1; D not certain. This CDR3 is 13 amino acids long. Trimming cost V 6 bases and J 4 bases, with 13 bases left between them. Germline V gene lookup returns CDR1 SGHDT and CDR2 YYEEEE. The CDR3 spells CASNYGSSTEAFF. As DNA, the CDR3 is TGTGCCAGCAACTACGGGAGTAGCACTGAAGCTTTCTTT. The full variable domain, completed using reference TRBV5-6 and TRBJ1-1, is DAGVTQSPTHLIKTRGQQVTLRCSPKSGHDTVSWYQQALGQGPQFIFQYYEEEERQRGNFPDRFSGHQFPNYSSELNVNALLLGDSALYLCASNYGSSTEAFFGQGTRLTVV.

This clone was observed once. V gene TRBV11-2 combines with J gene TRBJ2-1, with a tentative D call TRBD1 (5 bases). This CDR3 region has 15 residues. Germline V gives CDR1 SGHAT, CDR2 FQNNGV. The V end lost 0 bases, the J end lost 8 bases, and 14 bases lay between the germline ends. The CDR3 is CASSLDSGSGYEQFF. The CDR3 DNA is TGTGCCAGCAGCTTAGATTCAGGGTCGGGTTATGAGCAGTTCTTC.

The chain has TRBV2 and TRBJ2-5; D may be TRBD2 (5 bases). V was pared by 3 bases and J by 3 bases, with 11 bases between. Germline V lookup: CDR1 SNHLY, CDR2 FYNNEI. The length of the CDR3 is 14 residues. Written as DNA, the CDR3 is TGTGCCAGCAGTGACCTCTCGGGGAAAGAGACCCAGTACTTC. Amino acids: CASSDLSGKETQYF.

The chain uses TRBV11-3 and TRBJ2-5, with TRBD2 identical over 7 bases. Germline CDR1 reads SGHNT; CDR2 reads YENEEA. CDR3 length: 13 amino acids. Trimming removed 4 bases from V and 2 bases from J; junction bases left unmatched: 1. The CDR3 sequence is CASSSGGQETQYF. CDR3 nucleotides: TGTGCCAGCAGCTCCGGGGGGCAAGAGACCCAGTACTTC.

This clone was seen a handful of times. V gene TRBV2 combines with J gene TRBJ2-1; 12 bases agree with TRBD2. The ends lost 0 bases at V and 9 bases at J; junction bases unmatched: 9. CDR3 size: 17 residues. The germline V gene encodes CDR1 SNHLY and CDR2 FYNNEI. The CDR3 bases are TGTGCCAGCAGTGAAGCGCTAGCGGGAGGGGTCAGGAGTGAGCAGTTCTTC. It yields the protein CASSEALAGGVRSEQFF.

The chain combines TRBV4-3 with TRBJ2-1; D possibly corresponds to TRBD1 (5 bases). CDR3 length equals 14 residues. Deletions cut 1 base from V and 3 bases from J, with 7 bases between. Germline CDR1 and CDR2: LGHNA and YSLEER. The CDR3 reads CASSQGGRYNEQFF. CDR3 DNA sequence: TGCGCCAGCAGCCAAGGGGGCCGCTACAATGAGCAGTTCTTC.

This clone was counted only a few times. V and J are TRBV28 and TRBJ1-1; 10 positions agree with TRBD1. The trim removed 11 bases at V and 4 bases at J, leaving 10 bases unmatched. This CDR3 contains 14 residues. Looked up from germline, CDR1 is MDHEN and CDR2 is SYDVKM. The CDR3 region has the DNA TGTGCCTGCCGAACAGGACAGGGGGTCACTGAAGCTTTCTTT. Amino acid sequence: CACRTGQGVTEAFF.

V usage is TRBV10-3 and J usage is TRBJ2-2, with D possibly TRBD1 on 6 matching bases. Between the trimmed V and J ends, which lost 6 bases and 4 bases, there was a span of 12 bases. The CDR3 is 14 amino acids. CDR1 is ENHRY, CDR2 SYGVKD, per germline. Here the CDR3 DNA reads TGTGCCATCAGCGGACAGTCGATCACCGGGGAGCTGTTTTTT. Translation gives CAISGQSITGELFF.

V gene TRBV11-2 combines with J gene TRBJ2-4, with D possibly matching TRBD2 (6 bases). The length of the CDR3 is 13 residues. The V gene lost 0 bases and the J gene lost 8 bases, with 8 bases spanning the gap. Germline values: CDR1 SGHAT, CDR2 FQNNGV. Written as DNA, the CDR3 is TGTGCCAGCAGCTTAGATGGGGGGTACATTCAGTACTTC. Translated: CASSLDGGYIQYF.

The CDR3 nucleotides are TGCGCCAGCAGCCAGGACAGGGGCAATCAGCCCCAGCATTTT. Translated, it gives CASSQDRGNQPQHF. This chain joins TRBV4-3 and TRBJ1-5; 8 bases align to TRBD1. With V trimmed by 3 bases and J by 2 bases, 0 bases remained unmatched. The CDR3 is 14 amino acids. The germline V gene encodes CDR1 LGHNA and CDR2 YSLEER.

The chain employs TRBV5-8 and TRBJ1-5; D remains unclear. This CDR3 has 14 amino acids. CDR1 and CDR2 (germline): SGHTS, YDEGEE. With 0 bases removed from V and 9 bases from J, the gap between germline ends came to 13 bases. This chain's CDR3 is CASSLGTAKWPQHF. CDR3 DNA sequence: TGTGCCAGCAGCTTGGGAACAGCCAAGTGGCCCCAGCATTTT.

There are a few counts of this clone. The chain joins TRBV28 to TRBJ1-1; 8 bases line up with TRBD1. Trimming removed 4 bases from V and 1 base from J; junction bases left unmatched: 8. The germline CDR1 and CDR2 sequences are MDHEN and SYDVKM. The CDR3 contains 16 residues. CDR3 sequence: CASSSRDRLWNTEAFF. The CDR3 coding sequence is TGTGCCAGCAGTTCTCGGGACAGGCTCTGGAACACTGAAGCTTTCTTT.

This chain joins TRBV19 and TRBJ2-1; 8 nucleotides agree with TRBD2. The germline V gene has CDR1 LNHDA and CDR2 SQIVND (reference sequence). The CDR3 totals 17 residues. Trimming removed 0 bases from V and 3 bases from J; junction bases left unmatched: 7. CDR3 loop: CASSIDHSGGVYNEQFF. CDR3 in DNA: TGTGCCAGTAGTATAGATCATTCGGGAGGGGTCTACAATGAGCAGTTCTTC.

CDR3 in amino acids: CASSPSGGGQETQYF. Here the CDR3 DNA reads TGTGCCAGCAGCCCCAGTGGGGGGGGCCAAGAGACCCAGTACTTC. The chain uses TRBV9 and TRBJ2-5; 7 bases align to TRBD2. Germline CDR1 and CDR2: SGDLS and YYNGEE. Unmatched junction bases numbered 7, after V lost 4 bases and J lost 1 base. The CDR3 spans 15 residues.

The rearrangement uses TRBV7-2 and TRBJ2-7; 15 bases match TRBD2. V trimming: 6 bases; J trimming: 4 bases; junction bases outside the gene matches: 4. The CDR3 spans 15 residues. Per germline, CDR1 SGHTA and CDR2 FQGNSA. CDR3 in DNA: TGTGCCAGCAGTGGTGGGACTAGCGGGAGGTACGAGCAGTACTTC. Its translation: CASSGGTSGRYEQYF.

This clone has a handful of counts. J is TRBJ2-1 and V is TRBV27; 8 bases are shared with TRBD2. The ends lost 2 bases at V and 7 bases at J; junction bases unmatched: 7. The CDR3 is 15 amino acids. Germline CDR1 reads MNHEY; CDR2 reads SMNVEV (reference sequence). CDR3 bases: TGTGCCAGCAGTTTAGGTTTAGCGGGATCTAATGAGCAGTTCTTC. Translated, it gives CASSLGLAGSNEQFF.

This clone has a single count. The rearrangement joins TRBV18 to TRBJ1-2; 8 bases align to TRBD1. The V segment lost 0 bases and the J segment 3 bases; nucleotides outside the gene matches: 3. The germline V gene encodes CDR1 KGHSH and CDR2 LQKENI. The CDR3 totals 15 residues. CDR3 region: CASSPPDRVHYGYTF. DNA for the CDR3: TGTGCCAGCTCACCACCGGACAGGGTGCACTATGGCTACACCTTC.

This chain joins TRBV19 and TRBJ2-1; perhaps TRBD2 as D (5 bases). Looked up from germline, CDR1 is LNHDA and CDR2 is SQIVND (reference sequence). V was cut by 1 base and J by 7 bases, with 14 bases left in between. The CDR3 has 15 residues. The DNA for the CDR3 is TGTGCCAGTAGTATAGGATACCCCCGAGGGAATGAGCAGTTCTTC. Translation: CASSIGYPRGNEQFF.

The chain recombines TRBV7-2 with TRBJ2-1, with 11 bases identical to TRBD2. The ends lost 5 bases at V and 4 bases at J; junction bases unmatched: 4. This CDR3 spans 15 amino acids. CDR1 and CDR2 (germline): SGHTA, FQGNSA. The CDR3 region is CASSPVAGGYNEQFF. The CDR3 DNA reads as TGTGCCAGCAGCCCTGTAGCGGGAGGGTACAATGAGCAGTTCTTC. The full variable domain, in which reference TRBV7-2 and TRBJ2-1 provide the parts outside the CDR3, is GAGVSQSPSNKVTEKGKDVELRCDPISGHTALYWYRQSLGQGLEFLIYFQGNSAPDKSGLPSDRFSAERTGGSVSTLTIQRTQQEDSAVYLCASSPVAGGYNEQFFGPGTRLTVL.

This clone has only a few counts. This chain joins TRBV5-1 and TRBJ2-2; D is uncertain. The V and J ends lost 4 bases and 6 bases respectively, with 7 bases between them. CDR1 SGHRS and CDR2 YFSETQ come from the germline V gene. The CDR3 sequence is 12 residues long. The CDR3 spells CASSELPGELFF. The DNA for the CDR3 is TGCGCCAGCAGCGAGCTTCCCGGGGAGCTGTTTTTT.

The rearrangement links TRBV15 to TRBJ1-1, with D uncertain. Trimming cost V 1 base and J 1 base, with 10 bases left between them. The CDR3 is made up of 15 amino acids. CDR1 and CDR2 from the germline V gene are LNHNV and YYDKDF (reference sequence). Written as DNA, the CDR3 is TGTGCCACCAGCAGAGGAGGGCAGACGAACACTGAAGCTTTCTTT. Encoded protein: CATSRGGQTNTEAFF.

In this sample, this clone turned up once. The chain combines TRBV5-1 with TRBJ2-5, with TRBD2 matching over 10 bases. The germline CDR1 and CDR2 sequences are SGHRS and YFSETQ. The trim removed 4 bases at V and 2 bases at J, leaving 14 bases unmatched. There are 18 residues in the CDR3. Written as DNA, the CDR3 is TGCGCCAGCAGCCCGGTTAGGACTAGCGGAGGGCCTCAAGAGACCCAGTACTTC. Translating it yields CASSPVRTSGGPQETQYF.

The DNA of the CDR3 is TGCGCCTTTGAAGGGGACTCGCATACCTACGAGCAGTACTTC. Protein: CAFEGDSHTYEQYF. The chain links TRBV10-1 to TRBJ2-7; the D gene is possibly TRBD2 (6 bases). The ends were cut back, 11 bases at V and 2 bases at J, with 19 bases in the middle. The germline V gene encodes CDR1 WNHNN and CDR2 SYGVQD (reference sequence). The CDR3 extends over 14 amino acids.